The rows below give T cell receptor beta chains drawn from one sample of a study of blood T cells in healthy people across ages. One entry per CDR3 protein, called by TCRdb with MiXCR from the 5' RACE reads. Of about 780,000 distinct CDR3 sequences listed, around 45% are singletons. Sample: blood. These receptors all stem from a man older than 75 in good health. Both conserved end residues are part of each CDR3. The D gene is left open where the match is weak. For some rows the clone size is stated as once, few or many, or as a class when expanded; others skip it.

d_gene: NA; j_gene: TRBJ1-1; abundance: many; v_gene: TRBV6-5; CDR3aa: CASSTEYRVATEAFF; CDR3nt: TGTGCCAGCAGTACAGAGTACAGGGTCGCCACTGAAGCTTTCTTT
d_gene: TRBD1; j_gene: TRBJ2-7; abundance: NA; v_gene: TRBV12-3/TRBV12-4; CDR3aa: CASSVTGGWYEQYF; CDR3nt: TGTGCCAGCAGTGTAACAGGGGGCTGGTACGAGCAGTACTTC
d_gene: NA; j_gene: TRBJ2-7; abundance: many; v_gene: TRBV20-1; CDR3aa: CSARDAGKTYEQYF; CDR3nt: TGCAGTGCTAGGGATGCGGGAAAAACCTACGAGCAGTACTTC
d_gene: TRBD1; j_gene: TRBJ2-7; abundance: NA; v_gene: TRBV3-1; CDR3aa: CASSQDVRGPTSYEQYF; CDR3nt: TGTGCCAGCAGCCAAGACGTGAGGGGGCCCACCTCCTACGAGCAGTACTTC
d_gene: TRBD1; j_gene: TRBJ2-7; abundance: NA; v_gene: TRBV6-2/TRBV6-3; CDR3aa: CASLGQLRSYEQYF; CDR3nt: TGTGCCAGCCTGGGACAGCTTCGCTCCTACGAGCAGTACTTC
d_gene: TRBD1; j_gene: TRBJ1-4; abundance: few; v_gene: TRBV12-3/TRBV12-4; CDR3aa: CASSRRQGVGEKLFF; CDR3nt: TGTGCCAGCAGTCGTCGACAGGGTGTCGGGGAAAAACTGTTTTTT
d_gene: NA; j_gene: TRBJ2-1; abundance: NA; v_gene: TRBV20-1; CDR3aa: CSALNWDTQETQFF; CDR3nt: TGCAGTGCACTAAACTGGGACACTCAAGAGACCCAGTTCTTC
d_gene: NA; j_gene: TRBJ1-5; abundance: few; v_gene: TRBV28; CDR3aa: CASSFSDGEGQPQHF; CDR3nt: TGTGCCAGCAGTTTCTCCGACGGGGAAGGTCAGCCCCAGCATTTT
d_gene: NA; j_gene: TRBJ2-1; abundance: NA; v_gene: TRBV6-5; CDR3aa: CASSSGSSSYNEQFF; CDR3nt: TGTGCCAGCAGTTCTGGGTCTTCCTCCTACAATGAGCAGTTCTTC
d_gene: TRBD1; j_gene: TRBJ2-7; abundance: many; v_gene: TRBV6-5; CDR3aa: CASSSRGQVSEQYF; CDR3nt: TGTGCCAGCAGTTCCAGGGGACAGGTCAGTGAGCAGTACTTC
d_gene: TRBD2; j_gene: TRBJ2-3; abundance: NA; v_gene: TRBV5-1; CDR3aa: CASSLALATSTDTQYF; CDR3nt: TGCGCCAGCAGCTTGGCACTAGCGACTAGCACAGATACGCAGTATTTT
d_gene: TRBD1; j_gene: TRBJ1-2; abundance: NA; v_gene: TRBV5-6; CDR3aa: CASSLETGLRTYGYTF; CDR3nt: TGTGCCAGCAGCCTCGAGACAGGGTTGCGGACCTATGGCTACACCTTC
d_gene: TRBD2; j_gene: TRBJ2-7; abundance: NA; v_gene: TRBV5-6; CDR3aa: CASSRGLPSSEQYF; CDR3nt: TGTGCCAGCAGCAGGGGACTACCCTCATCCGAGCAGTACTTC
d_gene: NA; j_gene: TRBJ1-2; abundance: NA; v_gene: TRBV29-1; CDR3aa: CSVVATPNRSYGYTF; CDR3nt: TGCAGCGTTGTAGCGACGCCGAACAGAAGCTATGGCTACACCTTC
d_gene: NA; j_gene: TRBJ1-4; abundance: NA; v_gene: TRBV29-1; CDR3aa: CSVAVGGKNEKLFF; CDR3nt: TGCAGCGTCGCCGTCGGGGGGAAAAATGAAAAACTGTTTTTT
d_gene: NA; j_gene: TRBJ2-3; abundance: NA; v_gene: TRBV4-2; CDR3aa: CASSQGDGVSTDTQYF; CDR3nt: TGTGCCAGCAGCCAAGGGGACGGGGTTAGCACAGATACGCAGTATTTT
d_gene: NA; j_gene: TRBJ2-1; abundance: NA; v_gene: TRBV7-2; CDR3aa: CASSLEGSWNEQFF; CDR3nt: TGTGCCAGCAGCTTAGAGGGTAGTTGGAATGAGCAGTTCTTC
d_gene: NA; j_gene: TRBJ2-7; abundance: few; v_gene: TRBV30; CDR3aa: CAWSGTVLGEQYF; CDR3nt: TGTGCCTGGAGTGGGACCGTCCTTGGTGAGCAGTACTTC
d_gene: TRBD2; j_gene: TRBJ2-5; abundance: NA; v_gene: TRBV10-3; CDR3aa: CAISGGGSVTQYF; CDR3nt: TGTGCCATCAGTGGCGGCGGGAGTGTGACCCAGTACTTC
d_gene: NA; j_gene: TRBJ2-3; abundance: many; v_gene: TRBV6-2/TRBV6-3; CDR3aa: CASSMLEVTDTQYF; CDR3nt: TGTGCCAGCAGTATGCTGGAGGTAACGGATACGCAGTATTTT
d_gene: NA; j_gene: TRBJ2-5; abundance: few; v_gene: TRBV3-1; CDR3aa: CASSQIQGQETQYF; CDR3nt: TGTGCCAGCAGCCAGATACAGGGACAAGAGACCCAGTACTTC
d_gene: NA; j_gene: TRBJ2-7; abundance: many; v_gene: TRBV11-3; CDR3aa: CASSPRDGGHGQYF; CDR3nt: TGTGCCAGCAGCCCGCGGGACGGTGGTCATGGGCAGTACTTC
d_gene: TRBD2; j_gene: TRBJ2-3; abundance: NA; v_gene: TRBV9; CDR3aa: CASSGGTSGSVSTDTQYF; CDR3nt: TGTGCCAGCAGCGGCGGGACTAGCGGGAGCGTTAGCACAGATACGCAGTATTTT
d_gene: NA; j_gene: TRBJ2-1; abundance: few; v_gene: TRBV5-6; CDR3aa: CASSLGGGRPMNEQFF; CDR3nt: TGTGCCAGCAGCCTAGGTGGGGGACGTCCTATGAATGAGCAGTTCTTC
d_gene: NA; j_gene: TRBJ1-2; abundance: NA; v_gene: TRBV29-1; CDR3aa: CSVVGGTNYGYTF; CDR3nt: TGCAGCGTTGTCGGGGGCACTAACTATGGCTACACCTTC
d_gene: TRBD2; j_gene: TRBJ2-5; abundance: NA; v_gene: TRBV12-3/TRBV12-4; CDR3aa: CASSYGGLAAQETQYF; CDR3nt: TGTGCCAGCAGTTACGGGGGACTAGCGGCCCAAGAGACCCAGTACTTC
d_gene: NA; j_gene: TRBJ2-6; abundance: many; v_gene: TRBV5-1; CDR3aa: CASSLEGFGANVLTF; CDR3nt: TGCGCCAGCAGCTTGGAGGGTTTTGGGGCCAACGTCCTGACTTTC
d_gene: TRBD1; j_gene: TRBJ2-5; abundance: many; v_gene: TRBV10-2; CDR3aa: CASSLRDSQETQYF; CDR3nt: TGCGCCAGCAGCCTAAGGGACAGCCAAGAGACCCAGTACTTC
d_gene: NA; j_gene: TRBJ2-7; abundance: NA; v_gene: TRBV12-3/TRBV12-4; CDR3aa: CASSLAGPYYEQYF; CDR3nt: TGTGCCAGCAGTTTAGCGGGACCCTACTACGAGCAGTACTTC
d_gene: NA; j_gene: TRBJ2-5; abundance: once; v_gene: TRBV10-3; CDR3aa: CAISDVRVQETQYF; CDR3nt: TGTGCCATCAGTGATGTGAGGGTACAAGAGACCCAGTACTTC
d_gene: NA; j_gene: TRBJ2-7; abundance: NA; v_gene: TRBV7-2; CDR3aa: CASINLSPYEQYF; CDR3nt: TGTGCCAGCATTAACCTAAGCCCCTACGAGCAGTACTTC
d_gene: TRBD1; j_gene: TRBJ2-1; abundance: NA; v_gene: TRBV5-1; CDR3aa: CASSLRQGALYEQFF; CDR3nt: TGCGCCAGCAGCTTGAGGCAGGGGGCCCTATATGAGCAGTTCTTC
d_gene: NA; j_gene: TRBJ2-7; abundance: NA; v_gene: TRBV21-1; CDR3aa: CASSKEGAVRYEQYF; CDR3nt: TGTGCCAGCAGCAAAGAGGGGGCCGTCCGATACGAGCAGTACTTC
d_gene: NA; j_gene: TRBJ2-3; abundance: many; v_gene: TRBV7-2; CDR3aa: CASSLEARISDTQYF; CDR3nt: TGTGCCAGCAGCTTAGAAGCCAGGATATCAGATACGCAGTATTTT
d_gene: TRBD1; j_gene: TRBJ2-1; abundance: few; v_gene: TRBV7-2; CDR3aa: CASSTTGTGGRNEQFF; CDR3nt: TGTGCCAGCAGCACCACCGGGACAGGGGGAAGGAATGAGCAGTTCTTC
d_gene: TRBD2; j_gene: TRBJ2-3; abundance: NA; v_gene: TRBV20-1; CDR3aa: CSARVPSGRAISTDTQYF; CDR3nt: TGCAGTGCTAGAGTCCCCAGCGGGAGGGCCATTAGCACAGATACGCAGTATTTT
d_gene: TRBD1; j_gene: TRBJ2-3; abundance: NA; v_gene: TRBV24-1; CDR3aa: CATSDPRGQLADTQYF; CDR3nt: TGTGCCACCAGTGATCCTAGGGGACAGTTAGCAGATACGCAGTATTTT
d_gene: NA; j_gene: TRBJ2-7; abundance: NA; v_gene: TRBV5-1; CDR3aa: CASSLSGWAALSEQYF; CDR3nt: TGCGCCAGCAGCTTGTCTGGGTGGGCAGCCTTGAGCGAGCAGTACTTC
d_gene: TRBD2; j_gene: TRBJ2-5; abundance: NA; v_gene: TRBV29-1; CDR3aa: CSVDGLAGAGTQYF; CDR3nt: TGCAGCGTTGACGGCCTAGCGGGAGCGGGGACCCAGTACTTC
d_gene: NA; j_gene: TRBJ2-5; abundance: NA; v_gene: TRBV7-9; CDR3aa: CASSFGSGPEETQYF; CDR3nt: TGTGCCAGCAGCTTCGGTAGCGGACCCGAAGAGACCCAGTACTTC
d_gene: TRBD1; j_gene: TRBJ1-4; abundance: NA; v_gene: TRBV4-3; CDR3aa: CPSSQEPVRQGINEKLFF; CDR3nt: TGCCCCAGCAGCCAAGAGCCTGTTCGACAGGGCATTAATGAAAAACTGTTTTTT
d_gene: TRBD2; j_gene: TRBJ2-7; abundance: NA; v_gene: TRBV15; CDR3aa: CATSRGTSGMLEQYF; CDR3nt: TGTGCCACCAGCAGAGGGACTAGCGGGATGCTCGAGCAGTACTTC
d_gene: TRBD1; j_gene: TRBJ1-5; abundance: NA; v_gene: TRBV30; CDR3aa: CASGQGGNQPQHF; CDR3nt: TGTGCCTCAGGACAGGGTGGCAATCAGCCCCAGCATTTT
d_gene: NA; j_gene: TRBJ1-5; abundance: many; v_gene: TRBV12-3/TRBV12-4; CDR3aa: CASSLTGPRGNQPQHF; CDR3nt: TGTGCCAGCAGTTTGACAGGACCGAGGGGCAATCAGCCCCAGCATTTT
d_gene: TRBD1; j_gene: TRBJ1-4; abundance: few; v_gene: TRBV5-1; CDR3aa: CASSDQHRGKLFF; CDR3nt: TGCGCCAGCAGCGATCAGCACAGGGGAAAACTGTTTTTT
d_gene: NA; j_gene: TRBJ2-3; abundance: NA; v_gene: TRBV25-1; CDR3aa: CASRPGTVDTQYF; CDR3nt: TGTGCCAGCAGACCCGGGACTGTAGATACGCAGTATTTT
d_gene: NA; j_gene: TRBJ1-2; abundance: few; v_gene: TRBV12-3/TRBV12-4; CDR3aa: CASSSTGPYGYTF; CDR3nt: TGTGCCAGCTCCTCCACCGGCCCCTATGGCTACACCTTC
d_gene: NA; j_gene: TRBJ1-2; abundance: once; v_gene: TRBV29-1; CDR3aa: CSVDAEGGGYGYTF; CDR3nt: TGCAGCGTTGATGCAGAAGGGGGTGGCTATGGCTACACCTTC
d_gene: TRBD2; j_gene: TRBJ2-1; abundance: NA; v_gene: TRBV20-1; CDR3aa: CSALAGGWNEQFF; CDR3nt: TGCAGTGCCCTAGCGGGAGGCTGGAATGAGCAGTTCTTC
d_gene: NA; j_gene: TRBJ1-5; abundance: NA; v_gene: TRBV7-3; CDR3aa: CASSLDGSLNQPQHF; CDR3nt: TGTGCCAGCAGCCTAGACGGGTCTCTCAATCAGCCCCAGCATTTT
d_gene: NA; j_gene: TRBJ2-5; abundance: few; v_gene: TRBV24-1; CDR3aa: CATSALTAFQETQYF; CDR3nt: TGTGCCACCAGTGCCCTGACAGCTTTCCAAGAGACCCAGTACTTC
d_gene: TRBD2; j_gene: TRBJ2-1; abundance: few; v_gene: TRBV30; CDR3aa: CAWSGASGGYNEQFF; CDR3nt: TGTGCCTGGAGTGGCGCTAGCGGGGGCTACAATGAGCAGTTCTTC
d_gene: NA; j_gene: TRBJ1-1; abundance: NA; v_gene: TRBV6-2/TRBV6-3; CDR3aa: CASTSMNTEAFF; CDR3nt: TGTGCCAGCACGAGCATGAACACTGAAGCTTTCTTT
d_gene: TRBD1; j_gene: TRBJ2-5; abundance: NA; v_gene: TRBV4-2; CDR3aa: CASSPGQGPYQETQYF; CDR3nt: TGTGCCAGCAGCCCGGGACAGGGGCCCTACCAAGAGACCCAGTACTTC